The 30 T cell receptor beta chains below come from one sample, sequenced in a study of blood T cell repertoires in COVID-19. Measured with immunoSEQ multiplex PCR; TCRdb has only the in-frame clones, and not every one. The sample has some 360,000 clones, roughly nine tenths seen once. The sample consisted of peripheral blood. These receptors were taken from a woman in her sixties with COVID-19, enrolled during active disease.

The genes are TRBV4-2 and TRBJ1-2, with 11 bases identical to TRBD1. V was pared by 4 bases and J by 6 bases, with 10 bases of the junction left unmatched. The CDR3 spans 16 residues. CDR1 and CDR2 (germline): LGHNA, YNFKEQ. The CDR3 DNA follows: TGTGCCAGCAGCCCTTCCGGACAGGGGGCATTCAATGGCTACACCTTC. Its translation: CASSPSGQGAFNGYTF.

This rearrangement joins TRBV24-1 to TRBJ2-2; 8 bases agree with TRBD1. Germline V gives CDR1 KGHDR, CDR2 SFDVKD. The CDR3 is 13 residues long. The J segment lost 4 bases and the V segment lost 8 bases, leaving 2 bases of the junction unmatched. This chain's CDR3 is CATKDRATGELFF. The CDR3 bases are TGTGCCACCAAGGACAGGGCCACCGGGGAGCTGTTTTTT.

This chain connects TRBV28 to TRBJ1-1, with 12 bases lining up with TRBD1. The CDR3 contains 15 residues. CDR1 and CDR2 (germline): MDHEN, SYDVKM. With 3 bases clipped from V and 4 bases from J, the junction kept 3 bases outside the gene matches. The DNA of the CDR3 is TGTGCCAGCAGTTTTGGGACAGGGGGCCGCACTGAAGCTTTCTTT. This sequence encodes CASSFGTGGRTEAFF.

The rearrangement joins TRBV11-2 to TRBJ1-2, with 10 positions matching TRBD1. The CDR3 contains 15 residues. With V trimmed by 6 bases and J by 8 bases, 12 bases remained unmatched. Per the germline V gene, CDR1 is SGHAT and CDR2 is FQNNGV. The CDR3 nucleotides read TGTGCCAGCAGATCCTCCCCCGGGACAGGGGTGGGCTACACCTTC. It encodes CASRSSPGTGVGYTF.

The chain recombines TRBV10-3 with TRBJ1-3; a possible D gene is TRBD1 (5 bases). This CDR3 has 17 amino acids. Germline V gene data show CDR1 as ENHRY and CDR2 as SYGVKD. With 0 bases removed from V and 3 bases from J, the gap between germline ends came to 15 bases. CDR3 DNA sequence: TGTGCCATCAGTGAGTCTGGGCAGGGATCGTATGGAAACACCATATATTTT. This encodes CAISESGQGSYGNTIYF.

About this clone: Other nucleotide sequences in the sample specify the same CDR3. The chain recombines TRBV19 with TRBJ1-5; 10 bases are a match to TRBD1. This CDR3 comprises 14 residues. Germline CDR1 LNHDA, CDR2 SQIVND (reference sequence). J lost 2 bases, V lost 5 bases, and 0 bases had no gene match. The CDR3 reads CASSGQGGNQPQHF. The CDR3, as DNA: TGTGCCAGTAGTGGACAGGGGGGCAATCAGCCCCAGCATTTT.

This sequence joins TRBV7-3 and TRBJ1-5; perhaps TRBD1 as D (5 bases). This CDR3 comprises 13 residues. Germline V gene sequence: CDR1 SGHTA, CDR2 FQGTGA. V was clipped by 2 bases and J by 7 bases, with 9 bases between them. The CDR3 sequence is CASSLDRGQPQHF. The CDR3 coding sequence is TGTGCCAGCAGCTTAGATCGGGGGCAGCCCCAGCATTTT.

V and J are TRBV29-1 and TRBJ1-1; TRBD1 is a possible D gene (5 bases). Trimming left V 5 bases short and J 2 bases short, with 9 bases between. Germline V gene lookup returns CDR1 SQVTM and CDR2 ANQGSEA. CDR3 length: 12 amino acids. The CDR3 loop is CSVWRGNTEAFF. The CDR3 DNA sequence: TGCAGCGTTTGGAGGGGAAACACTGAAGCTTTCTTT.

The chain has TRBV10-1 and TRBJ2-1; no reliable D call. Trimming shortened V by 0 bases and J by 8 bases, and 14 bases separated the two germline ends. Germline CDR1 and CDR2: WNHNN and SYGVQD (reference sequence). The CDR3 has 15 residues. CDR3 protein: CASSESMGSGHEQFF. CDR3 nucleotide sequence: TGCGCCAGCAGTGAGTCCATGGGCAGTGGCCATGAGCAGTTCTTC.

This chain uses TRBV2 with TRBJ2-1; a possible D gene is TRBD1 (5 bases). The CDR3 covers 19 residues. The V end was cut by 4 bases, the J end by 0 bases, with 22 bases between. Germline CDR1 and CDR2: SNHLY and FYNNEI. The CDR3 region is CASSARQGSNVISYNEQFF. CDR3 DNA sequence: TGTGCCAGCAGTGCTCGGCAGGGATCAAACGTCATCTCCTACAATGAGCAGTTCTTC.

The J gene is TRBJ1-1, the V gene TRBV6-6, with 7 bases identical to TRBD1. The CDR3 is 11 residues long. Germline V lookup: CDR1 MNHNY, CDR2 SVGAGI (reference sequence). With V trimmed by 5 bases and J by 7 bases, 1 base remained unmatched. CDR3 in DNA: TGTGCCAGCAGTGGGGACAGTGAAGCTTTCTTT. This sequence encodes CASSGDSEAFF.

The V and J genes are TRBV7-9 and TRBJ1-1; 8 nucleotides line up with TRBD1. From germline, CDR1 is SEHNR and CDR2 FQNEAQ (reference sequence). V lost 5 bases to trimming and J lost 11 bases; unmatched junction nucleotides: 7. This CDR3 is built from 12 residues. The DNA of the CDR3 is TGTGCCAGCAGCCCCTTGGACAGGGAGGCTTTCTTT. This translates into CASSPLDREAFF.

The chain recombines TRBV3-1 (or the pseudogene TRBV3-2) with TRBJ2-7, with TRBD2 matching over 8 bases. The CDR3 runs 14 residues. CDR1 and CDR2 from the germline V gene are LGHDT and YNNKEL (reference sequence). Losses at the gene ends were 4 bases for V and 6 bases for J; bases not matched to a gene: 8. The DNA for the CDR3 is TGTGCCAGCAGCCTCCCCAGCGGGGGCGGCGAGCAGTACTTC. Its translation: CASSLPSGGGEQYF.

The chain combines TRBV19 with TRBJ1-6; 7 bases fit TRBD1. Germline CDR1 and CDR2: LNHDA and SQIVND (reference sequence). CDR3 size: 17 residues. The junction had 13 bases not matched to a gene; V was cut back by 5 bases and J by 6 bases. Here the CDR3 DNA reads TGTGCCAGTAGTCCCCGGACAGGATTAGCGGCTAATTCACCCCTCCACTTT. This sequence encodes CASSPRTGLAANSPLHF. Together with reference TRBV19 and TRBJ1-6, the CDR3 gives the full variable domain: DGGITQSPKYLFRKEGQNVTLSCEQNLNHDAMYWYRQDPGQGLRLIYYSQIVNDFQKGDIAEGYSVSREKKESFPLTVTSAQKNPTAFYLCASSPRTGLAANSPLHFGNGTRLTVT.

This clone was counted a single time. The rearrangement uses TRBV5-1 and TRBJ1-1; no clear D. V was clipped by 4 bases and J by 4 bases, with 14 bases between them. Germline V gene sequence: CDR1 SGHRS, CDR2 YFSETQ. This CDR3 is 14 amino acids long. The CDR3 region has the DNA TGCGCCAGCAGCCGCTTTGCCTGGAGCACTGAAGCTTTCTTT. This gives the protein CASSRFAWSTEAFF.

V usage is TRBV4-2 and J usage is TRBJ2-3; weak D call: TRBD2 (5 bases). CDR3 length equals 16 residues. CDR1 is LGHNA and CDR2 is YNFKEQ in the germline V gene. The germline V and J ends were trimmed by 1 base and 0 bases, with 11 bases remaining between them. CDR3 bases: TGTGCCAGCAGCCAAGTCGGAGCGGAAAGCACAGATACGCAGTATTTT. It specifies CASSQVGAESTDTQYF.

The V call is TRBV4-2, the J call TRBJ1-4, with TRBD1 matching 9 bases. The CDR3 length is 14 residues. Losses at the gene ends were 2 bases for V and 7 bases for J; bases not matched to a gene: 2. The germline gives CDR1 LGHNA, CDR2 YNFKEQ. The CDR3 nucleotides read TGTGCCAGCAGCCAAATACAGGGGGCTGAAAAACTGTTTTTT. Translated: CASSQIQGAEKLFF.

The count of this clone is one. The chain is built from TRBV7-2 and TRBJ2-5; D is unresolved. From germline, CDR1 is SGHTA and CDR2 FQGNSA. V was pared by 1 base and J by 7 bases, with 13 bases between. The CDR3 length is 14 residues. The CDR3: CASSLDATPGTQYF. Here the CDR3 DNA reads TGTGCCAGCAGCTTAGATGCCACCCCGGGGACCCAGTACTTC.

J is TRBJ2-6 and V is TRBV19; 8 bases line up with TRBD1. CDR1 and CDR2 from the germline V gene are LNHDA and SQIVND (reference sequence). The J segment lost 0 bases and the V segment lost 3 bases, leaving 7 bases of the junction unmatched. This CDR3 contains 18 residues. The CDR3 bases are TGTGCCAGTAGTATTTCAGGGGGCTCTTACTCTGGGGCCAACGTCCTGACTTTC. Protein product: CASSISGGSYSGANVLTF.

This chain joins TRBV6-6 and TRBJ2-2, with unresolved D. The CDR3 totals 15 residues. Germline CDR1 MNHNY, CDR2 SVGAGI (reference sequence). Trimming left V 10 bases short and J 8 bases short, with 23 bases between. CDR3 sequence: CATNPRLAPGGELFF. The DNA of the CDR3 is TGTGCCACGAACCCCCGACTGGCCCCCGGGGGGGAGCTGTTTTTT.

V usage is TRBV6-5 and J usage is TRBJ2-7; D might be TRBD2 (5 bases). This CDR3 has 15 amino acids. Germline assignment: CDR1 MNHEY and CDR2 SVGAGI. V lost 7 bases to trimming and J lost 2 bases, with 18 bases between them. CDR3 nucleotide sequence: TGTGCCAGCACGAGGGCGGGCAATCCCACCTACGAGCAGTACTTC. Its translation is CASTRAGNPTYEQYF.

This chain uses TRBV27 with TRBJ2-2; D is possibly TRBD1 (6 bases). This CDR3 spans 12 amino acids. The V end lost 11 bases, the J end lost 5 bases, and 12 bases lay between the germline ends. The germline V gene encodes CDR1 MNHEY and CDR2 SMNVEV (reference sequence). The CDR3 reads CARTGQTGELFF. In DNA form, the CDR3 reads TGTGCCCGAACCGGACAGACCGGGGAGCTGTTTTTT.

This CDR3 is CASSLGRWETQYF. The DNA for the CDR3 is TGTGCCAGCAGCTTGGGCCGGTGGGAGACCCAGTACTTC. V and J are TRBV5-8 and TRBJ2-5, with D unclear. CDR1 SGHTS and CDR2 YDEGEE come from the germline V gene. The CDR3 contains 13 residues. V lost 0 bases and J lost 5, with 8 bases in between. The complete variable domain, with remaining parts taken from reference TRBV5-8 and TRBJ2-5, reads EAGVTQSPTHLIKTRGQQATLRCSPISGHTSVYWYQQALGLGLQFLLWYDEGEERNRGNFPPRFSGRQFPNYSSELNVNALELEDSALYLCASSLGRWETQYFGPGTRLLVL.

The chain has TRBV5-1 and TRBJ2-1, with 8 positions matching TRBD1. The CDR3 contains 15 residues. Germline assignment: CDR1 SGHRS and CDR2 YFSETQ. The V segment lost 0 bases and the J segment 4 bases; nucleotides outside the gene matches: 3. CDR3: CASSLGQGMYNEQFF. The CDR3, as DNA: TGCGCCAGCAGCTTGGGACAGGGGATGTACAATGAGCAGTTCTTC.

The chain combines TRBV2 with TRBJ1-6; 10 positions agree with TRBD1. V dropped 6 bases and J dropped 8; count of bases not matched to a gene: 10. Germline CDR1 and CDR2: SNHLY and FYNNEI. The CDR3 consists of 16 residues. The CDR3 coding sequence is TGTGCCAGCAGGACGATTGGACAGGGGGTGGATTCACCCCTCCACTTT. Translation: CASRTIGQGVDSPLHF.

The chain joins TRBV6-5 to TRBJ2-1; tentative D call: TRBD1 (5 bases). Deletions cut 5 bases from V and 4 bases from J, with 9 bases between. Germline-derived CDR1 and CDR2 are MNHEY and SVGAGI. CDR3 length: 13 residues. The chain's CDR3 is CASSQTEYNEQFF. CDR3 nucleotide sequence: TGTGCCAGCAGTCAGACAGAGTACAATGAGCAGTTCTTC.

This rearrangement joins TRBV7-2 to TRBJ2-7; 8 bases agree with TRBD2. In germline, CDR1 is SGHTA, CDR2 FQGNSA. V lost 5 bases to trimming and J lost 6 bases; unmatched junction nucleotides: 9. The CDR3 consists of 14 residues. CDR3 nucleotides: TGTGCCAGCAGCCCGGGACTAGTGACCTCCGAGCAGTACTTC. Translated, it gives CASSPGLVTSEQYF.

The V and J genes are TRBV10-3 and TRBJ2-7; D ambiguous. V lost 11 bases to trimming and J lost 4 bases, with 21 bases between them. The CDR3 runs to 14 residues. From germline, CDR1 is ENHRY and CDR2 SYGVKD. CDR3 region: CALEARNTIYEQYF. The CDR3 DNA reads as TGTGCCCTTGAGGCCCGGAATACTATTTACGAGCAGTACTTC.

V usage is TRBV3-1 (or the pseudogene TRBV3-2) and J usage is TRBJ2-1, with a weak D call TRBD1 (5 bases). V was pared by 4 bases and J by 8 bases, with 9 bases between. Germline-derived CDR1 and CDR2 are LGHDT and YNNKEL (reference sequence). This CDR3 contains 12 residues. CDR3 DNA: TGTGCCAGCAGCCTCAGGGATTATGAGCAGTTCTTC. Protein: CASSLRDYEQFF.

The chain uses TRBV2 and TRBJ2-7; a weak D match, TRBD1 (6 bases). The CDR3 is 15 residues long. The germline CDR1 and CDR2 sequences are SNHLY and FYNNEI. V dropped 3 bases and J dropped 4 bases, with 16 bases sitting between them. The CDR3 sequence: CASSEDRASRYEQYF. The CDR3 DNA follows: TGTGCCAGCAGTGAGGACAGAGCTAGCCGTTACGAGCAGTACTTC. Filled out from reference TRBV2 and TRBJ2-7, the complete variable domain reads EPEVTQTPSHQVTQMGQEVILRCVPISNHLYFYWYRQILGQKVEFLVSFYNNEISEKSEIFDDQFSVERPDGSNFTLKIRSTKLEDSAMYFCASSEDRASRYEQYFGPGTRLTVT.